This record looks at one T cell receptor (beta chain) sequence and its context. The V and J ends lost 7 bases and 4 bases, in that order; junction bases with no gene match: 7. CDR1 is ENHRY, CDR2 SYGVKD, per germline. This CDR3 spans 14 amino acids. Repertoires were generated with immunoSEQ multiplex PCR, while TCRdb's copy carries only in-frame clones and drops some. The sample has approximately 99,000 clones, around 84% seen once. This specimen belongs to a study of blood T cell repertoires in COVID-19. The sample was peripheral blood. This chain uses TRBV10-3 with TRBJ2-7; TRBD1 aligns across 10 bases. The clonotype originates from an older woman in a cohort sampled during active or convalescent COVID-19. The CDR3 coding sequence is TGTGCCATCACCGAACGGGACAGGGGATACGAGCAGTACTTC. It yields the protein CAITERDRGYEQYF.